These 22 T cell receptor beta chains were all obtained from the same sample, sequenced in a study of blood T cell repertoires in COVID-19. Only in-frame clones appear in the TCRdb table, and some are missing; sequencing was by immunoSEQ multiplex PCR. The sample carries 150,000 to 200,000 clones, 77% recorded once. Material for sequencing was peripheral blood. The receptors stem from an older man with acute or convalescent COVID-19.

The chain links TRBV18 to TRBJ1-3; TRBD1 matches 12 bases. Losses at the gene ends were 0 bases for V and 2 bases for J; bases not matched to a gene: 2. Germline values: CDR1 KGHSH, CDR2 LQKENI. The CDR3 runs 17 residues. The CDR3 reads CASSPPGQGAAGNTIYF. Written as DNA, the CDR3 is TGTGCCAGCTCACCACCGGGACAGGGGGCGGCTGGAAACACCATATATTTT.

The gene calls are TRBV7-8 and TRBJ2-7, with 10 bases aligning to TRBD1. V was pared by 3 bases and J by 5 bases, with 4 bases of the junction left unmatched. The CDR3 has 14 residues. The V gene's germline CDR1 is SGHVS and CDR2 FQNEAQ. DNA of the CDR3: TGTGCCAGCAGCTTGAGGGACAGGGGCGACGAGCAGTACTTC. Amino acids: CASSLRDRGDEQYF.

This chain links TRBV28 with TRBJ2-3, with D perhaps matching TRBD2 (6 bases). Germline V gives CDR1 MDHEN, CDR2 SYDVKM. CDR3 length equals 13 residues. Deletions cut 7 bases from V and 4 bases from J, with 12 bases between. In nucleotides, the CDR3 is TGTGCCAGCAAAGGCGGGACCCCAGATACGCAGTATTTT. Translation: CASKGGTPDTQYF.

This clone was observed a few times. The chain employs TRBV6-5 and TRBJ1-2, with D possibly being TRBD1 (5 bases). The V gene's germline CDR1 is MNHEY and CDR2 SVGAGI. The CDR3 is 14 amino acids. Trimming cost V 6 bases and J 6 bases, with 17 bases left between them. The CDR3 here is CASSKQAPYDGYTF. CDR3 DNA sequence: TGTGCCAGCAGCAAACAGGCTCCGTATGATGGCTACACCTTC.

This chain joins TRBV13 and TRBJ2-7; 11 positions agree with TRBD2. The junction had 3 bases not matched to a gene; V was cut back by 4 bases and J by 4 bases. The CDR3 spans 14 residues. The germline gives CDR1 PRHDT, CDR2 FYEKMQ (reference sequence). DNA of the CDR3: TGTGCCAGCAGCTCCAGACTAGCGGGATACGAGCAGTACTTC. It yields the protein CASSSRLAGYEQYF.

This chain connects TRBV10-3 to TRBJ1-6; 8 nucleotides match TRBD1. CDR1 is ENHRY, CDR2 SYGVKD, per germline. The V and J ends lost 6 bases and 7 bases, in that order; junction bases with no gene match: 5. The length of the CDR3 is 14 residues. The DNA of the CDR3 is TGTGCCATCAGCGATTACAGGGGGAATTCACCCCTCCACTTT. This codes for CAISDYRGNSPLHF.

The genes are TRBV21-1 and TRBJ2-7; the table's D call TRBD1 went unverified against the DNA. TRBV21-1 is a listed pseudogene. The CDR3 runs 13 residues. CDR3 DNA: TGTGCCAGCCGACAACAGGGCCCCTCAACGCAGTACTTC. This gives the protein CASRQQGPSTQYF.

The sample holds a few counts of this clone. The CDR3 here is CASSQEINSYEQYF. In nucleotides, the CDR3 is TGTGCCAGCAGCCAAGAAATAAATTCCTACGAGCAGTACTTC. This chain connects TRBV14 to TRBJ2-7; D call uncertain. Germline lookup yields CDR1 SGHDN and CDR2 FVKESK. This CDR3 region has 14 residues. Between the trimmed V and J ends, which lost 0 bases and 1 base, there was a span of 7 bases. Supplemented by reference TRBV14 and TRBJ2-7, the full variable domain reads EAGVTQFPSHSVIEKGQTVTLRCDPISGHDNLYWYRRVMGKEIKFLLHFVKESKQDESGMPNNRFLAERTGGTYSTLKVQPAELEDSGVYFCASSQEINSYEQYFGPGTRLTVT.

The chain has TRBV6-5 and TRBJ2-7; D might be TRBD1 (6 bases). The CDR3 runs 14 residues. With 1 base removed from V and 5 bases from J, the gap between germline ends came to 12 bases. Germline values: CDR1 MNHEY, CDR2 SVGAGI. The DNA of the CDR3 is TGTGCCAGCAGTTACTACGGACAGACCAACGAGCAGTACTTC. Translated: CASSYYGQTNEQYF.

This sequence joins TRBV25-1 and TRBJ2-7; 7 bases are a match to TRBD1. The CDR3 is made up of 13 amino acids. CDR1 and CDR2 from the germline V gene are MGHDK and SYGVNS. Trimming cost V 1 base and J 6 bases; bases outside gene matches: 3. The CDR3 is CASSELYRGEQYF. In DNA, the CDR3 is TGTGCCAGCAGTGAATTATACAGGGGCGAGCAGTACTTC.

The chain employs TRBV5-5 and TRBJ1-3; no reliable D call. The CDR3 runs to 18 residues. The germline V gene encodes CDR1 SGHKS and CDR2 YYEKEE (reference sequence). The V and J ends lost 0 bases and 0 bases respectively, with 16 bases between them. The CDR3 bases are TGTGCCAGCAGCTTGGGCTTTCGAGCGGTCCACTCTGGAAACACCATATATTTT. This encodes CASSLGFRAVHSGNTIYF.

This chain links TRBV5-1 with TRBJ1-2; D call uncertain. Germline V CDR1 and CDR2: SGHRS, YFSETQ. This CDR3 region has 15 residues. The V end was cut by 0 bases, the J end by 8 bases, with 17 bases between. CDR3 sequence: CASSLATDTEMGYTF. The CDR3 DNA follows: TGCGCCAGCAGCTTGGCCACTGACACAGAAATGGGCTACACCTTC.

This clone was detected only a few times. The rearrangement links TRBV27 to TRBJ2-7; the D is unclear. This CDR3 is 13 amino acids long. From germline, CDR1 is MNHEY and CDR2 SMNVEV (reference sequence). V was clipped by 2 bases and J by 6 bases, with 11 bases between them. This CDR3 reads CASSLAGLGEQYF. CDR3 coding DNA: TGTGCCAGCAGTTTAGCCGGGTTAGGCGAGCAGTACTTC.

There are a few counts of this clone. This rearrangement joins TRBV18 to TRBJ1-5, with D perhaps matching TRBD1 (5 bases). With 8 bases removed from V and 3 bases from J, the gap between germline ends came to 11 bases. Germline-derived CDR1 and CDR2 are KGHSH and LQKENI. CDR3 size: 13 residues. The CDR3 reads CASTTEINQPQHF. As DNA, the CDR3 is TGTGCCAGCACGACAGAAATCAATCAGCCCCAGCATTTT.

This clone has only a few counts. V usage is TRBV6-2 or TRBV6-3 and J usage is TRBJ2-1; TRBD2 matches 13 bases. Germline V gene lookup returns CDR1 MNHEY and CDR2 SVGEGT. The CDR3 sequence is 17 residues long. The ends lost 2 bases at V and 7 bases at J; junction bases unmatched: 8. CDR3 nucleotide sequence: TGTGCCAGCAGTTACGAGCTACTAGCGGGAGGGGGTAATGAGCAGTTCTTC. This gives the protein CASSYELLAGGGNEQFF.

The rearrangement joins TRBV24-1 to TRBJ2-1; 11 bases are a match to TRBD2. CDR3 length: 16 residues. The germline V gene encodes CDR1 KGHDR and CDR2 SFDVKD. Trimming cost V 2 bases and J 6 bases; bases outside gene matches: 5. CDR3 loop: CATSDSGLAGINEQFF. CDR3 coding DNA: TGTGCCACCAGTGATTCAGGACTAGCGGGTATCAATGAGCAGTTCTTC.

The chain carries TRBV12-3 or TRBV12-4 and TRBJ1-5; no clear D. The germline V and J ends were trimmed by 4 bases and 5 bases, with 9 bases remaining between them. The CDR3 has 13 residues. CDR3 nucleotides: TGTGCCAGCAGTTCGGGATGGGATCAGCCCCAGCATTTT. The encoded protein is CASSSGWDQPQHF.

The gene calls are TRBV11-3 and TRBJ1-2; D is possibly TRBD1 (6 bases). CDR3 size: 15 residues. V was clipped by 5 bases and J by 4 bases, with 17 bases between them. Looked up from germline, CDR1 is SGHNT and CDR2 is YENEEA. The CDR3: CASSHEGQSIYGYTF. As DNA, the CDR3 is TGTGCCAGCAGCCATGAAGGACAGTCAATCTATGGCTACACCTTC. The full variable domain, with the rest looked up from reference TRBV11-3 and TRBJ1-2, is EAGVVQSPRYKIIEKKQPVAFWCNPISGHNTLYWYLQNLGQGPELLIRYENEEAVDDSQLPKDRFSAERLKGVDSTLKIQPAELGDSAVYLCASSHEGQSIYGYTFGSGTRLTVV.

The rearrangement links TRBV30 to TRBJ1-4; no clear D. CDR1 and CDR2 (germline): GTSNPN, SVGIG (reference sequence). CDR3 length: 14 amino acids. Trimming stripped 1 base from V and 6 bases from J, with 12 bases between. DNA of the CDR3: TGTGCCTGGAGTGGAGGGAGGTCCCATGAAAAACTGTTTTTT. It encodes CAWSGGRSHEKLFF.

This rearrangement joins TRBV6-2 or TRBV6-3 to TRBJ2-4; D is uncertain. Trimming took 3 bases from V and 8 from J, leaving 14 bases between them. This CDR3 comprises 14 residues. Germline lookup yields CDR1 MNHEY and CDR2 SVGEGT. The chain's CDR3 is CASSYLEYGDIQYF. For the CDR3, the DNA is TGTGCCAGCAGTTATTTGGAGTACGGAGACATTCAGTACTTC.

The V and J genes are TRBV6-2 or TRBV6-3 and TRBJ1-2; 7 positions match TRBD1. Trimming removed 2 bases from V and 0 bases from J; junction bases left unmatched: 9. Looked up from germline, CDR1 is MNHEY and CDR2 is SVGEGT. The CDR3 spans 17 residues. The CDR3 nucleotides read TGTGCCAGCAGTTACAGCTTGGGACAGCTAGCTAACTATGGCTACACCTTC. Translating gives CASSYSLGQLANYGYTF.

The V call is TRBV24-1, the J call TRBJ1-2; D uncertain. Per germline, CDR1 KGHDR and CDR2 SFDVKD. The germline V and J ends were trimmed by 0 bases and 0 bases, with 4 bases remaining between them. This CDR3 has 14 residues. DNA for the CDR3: TGTGCCACCAGTGATTTGCAGGCTAACTATGGCTACACCTTC. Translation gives CATSDLQANYGYTF.